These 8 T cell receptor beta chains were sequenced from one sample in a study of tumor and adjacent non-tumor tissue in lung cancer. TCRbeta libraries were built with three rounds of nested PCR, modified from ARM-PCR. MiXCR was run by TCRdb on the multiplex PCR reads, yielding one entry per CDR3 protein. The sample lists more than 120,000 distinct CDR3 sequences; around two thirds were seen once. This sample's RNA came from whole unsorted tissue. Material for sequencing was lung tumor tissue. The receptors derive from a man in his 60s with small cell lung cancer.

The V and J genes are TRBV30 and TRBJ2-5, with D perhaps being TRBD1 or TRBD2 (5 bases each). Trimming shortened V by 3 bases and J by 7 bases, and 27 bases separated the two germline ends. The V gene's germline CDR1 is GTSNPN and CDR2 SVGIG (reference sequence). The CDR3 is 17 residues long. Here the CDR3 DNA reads TGTGCCTGGAGGGCAAACCTTCACCGGGACCTAACTCCGACCCAGTACTTC. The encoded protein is CAWRANLHRDLTPTQYF.

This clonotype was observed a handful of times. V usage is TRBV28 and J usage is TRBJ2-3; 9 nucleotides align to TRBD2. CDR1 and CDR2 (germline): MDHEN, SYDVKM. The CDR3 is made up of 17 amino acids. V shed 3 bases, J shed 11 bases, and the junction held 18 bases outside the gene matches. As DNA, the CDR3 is TGTGCCAGCAGTTTTACGGGCGGGAGGGTCTTCGAGCGAGGGCAGTATTTT. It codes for CASSFTGGRVFERGQYF.

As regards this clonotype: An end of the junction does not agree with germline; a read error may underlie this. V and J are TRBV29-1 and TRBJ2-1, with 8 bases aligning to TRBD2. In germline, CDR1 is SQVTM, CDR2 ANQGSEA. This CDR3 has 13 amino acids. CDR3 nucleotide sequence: TGCAGCGTACCCCCGGGAGGGGACGATGAGCAGCTCTTC. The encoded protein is CSVPPGGDDEQLF.

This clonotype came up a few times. This CDR3 reads CSATRQAQGSNQPQHF. CDR3 bases: TGCAGTGCTACCCGTCAGGCGCAAGGCAGCAATCAGCCCCAGCATTTT. The chain is built from TRBV20-1 and TRBJ1-5; D unresolved. The ends were cut back, 4 bases at V and 1 base at J, with 17 bases in the middle. The germline gives CDR1 DFQATT, CDR2 SNEGSKA (reference sequence). The CDR3 runs 16 residues.

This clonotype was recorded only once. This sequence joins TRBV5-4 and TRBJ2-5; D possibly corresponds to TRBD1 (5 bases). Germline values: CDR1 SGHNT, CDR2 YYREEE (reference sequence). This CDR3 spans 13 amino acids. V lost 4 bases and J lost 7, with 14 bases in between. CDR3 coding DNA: TGTGCCAGCAGCCAACTAAATCAGGGGACCCAGTACTTC. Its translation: CASSQLNQGTQYF.

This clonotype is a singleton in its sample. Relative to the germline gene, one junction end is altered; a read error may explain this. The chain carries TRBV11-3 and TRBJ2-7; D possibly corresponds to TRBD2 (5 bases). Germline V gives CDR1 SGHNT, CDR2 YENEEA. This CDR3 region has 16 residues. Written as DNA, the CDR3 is TGTGCCAGCAGCTTACGGCTAGTGGGAGCTGATCACGAGCAATACTTC. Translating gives CASSLRLVGADHEQYF.

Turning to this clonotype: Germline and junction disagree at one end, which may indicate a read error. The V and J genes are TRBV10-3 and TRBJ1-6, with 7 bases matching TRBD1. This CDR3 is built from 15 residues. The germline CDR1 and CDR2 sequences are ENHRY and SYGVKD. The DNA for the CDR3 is TGTGCCATCAGTCGCGGGGGGACAGATAATTCACCCCACCACTTT. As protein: CAISRGGTDNSPHHF.

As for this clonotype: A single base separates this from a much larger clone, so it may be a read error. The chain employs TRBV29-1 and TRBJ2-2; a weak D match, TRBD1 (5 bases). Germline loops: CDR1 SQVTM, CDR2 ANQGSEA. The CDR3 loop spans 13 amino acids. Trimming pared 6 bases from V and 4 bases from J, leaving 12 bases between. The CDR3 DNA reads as TGCAGCGTCGGACATGGGGCCACCGGGGAGCTGTTTTTT. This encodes CSVGHGATGELFF.